Each of the 20 T cell receptor beta chains below was sequenced from the same sample in a study of blood T cell repertoires in COVID-19 (TCRdb year 2020). Libraries were built with the immunoSEQ multiplex PCR assay. The source is immuneACCESS, and TCRdb retained only in-frame sequences with V and J called. Part of the clones is not carried over; for the studies checked, unresolved V genes explain less than half of this, and the remainder is unexplained. The sample data list about 210,000 clones, and approximately 80% of these were observed just once. Clones ranked in the top ten supply roughly 7.6% of the sample. The sequenced sample consisted of peripheral blood. These receptors came from a woman aged 80 or over with COVID-19, enrolled during active disease.

V gene TRBV2 combines with J gene TRBJ1-4; no definite D call. The CDR3 length is 14 residues. Per the germline V gene, CDR1 is SNHLY and CDR2 is FYNNEI. The CDR3 is CATVEEPLNEKLFF. DNA of the CDR3: TGTGCTACGGTGGAGGAGCCATTAAATGAAAAACTGTTTTTT.

V gene TRBV6-5 combines with J gene TRBJ2-5; TRBD1 aligns across 8 bases. The CDR3 is made up of 16 amino acids. V was clipped by 2 bases and J by 3 bases; unmatched bases: 8. Per germline, CDR1 MNHEY and CDR2 SVGAGI. DNA for the CDR3: TGTGCCAGCAGTTACGTTCGGGGACAGGTGGAAGAGACCCAGTACTTC. It yields the protein CASSYVRGQVEETQYF.

The CDR3 DNA follows: TGTGCCAGCGGAACAGGTTCTCATGAAAAACTGTTTTTT. It encodes CASGTGSHEKLFF. V and J are TRBV3-1 (or the pseudogene TRBV3-2) and TRBJ1-4; D perhaps matches TRBD1 (5 bases). V was clipped by 8 bases and J by 6 bases, with 13 bases between them. This CDR3 spans 13 amino acids. Looked up from germline, CDR1 is LGHDT and CDR2 is YNNKEL (reference sequence).

V usage is TRBV2 and J usage is TRBJ2-7, with unresolved D. Germline lookup yields CDR1 SNHLY and CDR2 FYNNEI. V lost 8 bases and J lost 1, with 6 bases in between. This CDR3 is 11 amino acids long. For the CDR3, the DNA is TGTGCCAGCTCGAGATCCTACGAGCAGTACTTC. Translating gives CASSRSYEQYF. The full variable domain, with the rest looked up from reference TRBV2 and TRBJ2-7, is EPEVTQTPSHQVTQMGQEVILRCVPISNHLYFYWYRQILGQKVEFLVSFYNNEISEKSEIFDDQFSVERPDGSNFTLKIRSTKLEDSAMYFCASSRSYEQYFGPGTRLTVT.

This clone was observed a few times. The V and J genes are TRBV2 and TRBJ1-5; 9 bases align to TRBD1. Germline CDR1 SNHLY, CDR2 FYNNEI. The junction had 17 bases not matched to a gene; V was cut back by 5 bases and J by 12 bases. The CDR3 spans 16 residues. CDR3 amino acids: CASSPSGSGQGGFQHF. In DNA form, the CDR3 reads TGTGCCAGCAGTCCCTCTGGGTCGGGACAGGGTGGTTTCCAGCATTTT. The entire variable domain, with the rest obtained from reference TRBV2 and TRBJ1-5, is as follows: EPEVTQTPSHQVTQMGQEVILRCVPISNHLYFYWYRQILGQKVEFLVSFYNNEISEKSEIFDDQFSVERPDGSNFTLKIRSTKLEDSAMYFCASSPSGSGQGGFQHFGDGTRLSIL.

The CDR3 DNA reads as TGCGCCAGCAGCCAAGCGGGACAGGGGGCTCAAGAGACCCAGTACTTC. This codes for CASSQAGQGAQETQYF. The chain combines TRBV4-1 with TRBJ2-5; 12 bases are shared with TRBD1. The CDR3 runs 16 residues. Germline CDR1 MGHRA, CDR2 YSYEKL. Trimming at V came to 1 base and at J to 2 bases, leaving 2 bases not matched to a gene.

The rearrangement uses TRBV27 and TRBJ2-7; 12 nucleotides match TRBD2. The germline V gene has CDR1 MNHEY and CDR2 SMNVEV (reference sequence). The length of the CDR3 is 16 residues. V trimming: 5 bases; J trimming: 10 bases; junction bases outside the gene matches: 15. CDR3 residues: CASSPRGLAGLREQYF. DNA for the CDR3: TGTGCCAGCAGTCCCCGGGGACTAGCGGGCTTACGAGAACAGTACTTC.

As concerns this clone: Other DNA variants within this sample encode the same CDR3. This chain joins TRBV7-3 and TRBJ1-1; D ambiguous. The germline gives CDR1 SGHTA, CDR2 FQGTGA. V was shortened by 5 bases and J by 0 bases, with 7 bases between the two germline ends. CDR3 length: 13 residues. The CDR3 reads CASSLQMNTEAFF. CDR3 nucleotide sequence: TGTGCCAGCAGCCTACAGATGAACACTGAAGCTTTCTTT.

This chain links TRBV24-1 with TRBJ2-2; TRBD2 aligns across 10 bases. The CDR3 has 16 amino acids. Looked up from germline, CDR1 is KGHDR and CDR2 is SFDVKD. Trimming took 4 bases from V and 4 from J; bases not matched to a gene: 5. CDR3 amino acids: CATSETGLASTGELFF. CDR3 DNA: TGTGCCACCAGTGAAACGGGACTAGCGAGCACCGGGGAGCTGTTTTTT.

The V gene is TRBV3-1 (or the pseudogene TRBV3-2), the J gene TRBJ1-5; D is possibly TRBD1 (6 bases). Trimming removed 2 bases from V and 6 bases from J, with 11 bases in between. This CDR3 has 14 residues. Germline V gene data show CDR1 as LGHDT and CDR2 as YNNKEL (reference sequence). The CDR3 coding sequence is TGTGCCAGCAGCCAAACAGGGTCCATTCAGCCCCAGCATTTT. Translating it yields CASSQTGSIQPQHF.

The rearrangement links TRBV5-1 to TRBJ1-1, with a possible D match to TRBD1 (5 bases). The CDR3 spans 14 residues. Germline assignment: CDR1 SGHRS and CDR2 YFSETQ. V was cut by 0 bases and J by 7 bases, with 13 bases left in between. This chain's CDR3 is CASSLAGTEGEAFF. CDR3 DNA: TGCGCCAGCAGCTTGGCCGGGACGGAGGGTGAAGCTTTCTTT. Together with reference TRBV5-1 and TRBJ1-1, the CDR3 gives the full variable domain: KAGVTQTPRYLIKTRGQQVTLSCSPISGHRSVSWYQQTPGQGLQFLFEYFSETQRNKGNFPGRFSGRQFSNSRSEMNVSTLELGDSALYLCASSLAGTEGEAFFGQGTRLTVV.

This clone was seen a few times. The J gene is TRBJ1-1, the V gene TRBV3-1 (or the pseudogene TRBV3-2), with TRBD1 as a possible D gene (5 bases). The V end was cut by 0 bases, the J end by 4 bases, with 9 bases between. Per germline, CDR1 LGHDT and CDR2 YNNKEL (reference sequence). The CDR3 sequence is 14 residues long. The CDR3: CASSQDWGGTEAFF. DNA for the CDR3: TGTGCCAGCAGCCAAGACTGGGGGGGCACTGAAGCTTTCTTT.

DNA of the CDR3: TGCGCCAGCAGCTTGAATGGACAGGGCTATGGCTACACCTTC. Protein: CASSLNGQGYGYTF. This chain links TRBV5-1 with TRBJ1-2; 8 nucleotides line up with TRBD1. Trimming cost V 1 base and J 4 bases; bases outside gene matches: 3. The CDR3 runs 14 residues. Germline V gene data show CDR1 as SGHRS and CDR2 as YFSETQ.

DNA of the CDR3: TGCGCCAGCACGCAAACTTCCTACAATGAGCAGTTCTTC. It specifies CASTQTSYNEQFF. The chain is built from TRBV5-1 and TRBJ2-1, with no clear D. The CDR3 has 13 residues. CDR1 is SGHRS, CDR2 YFSETQ, per germline. Trimming removed 6 bases from V and 1 base from J, with 8 bases in between.

The chain uses TRBV28 and TRBJ1-2; D remains unclear. The V and J ends lost 6 bases and 8 bases respectively, with 19 bases between them. Germline V gene lookup returns CDR1 MDHEN and CDR2 SYDVKM. The CDR3 length is 14 residues. DNA for the CDR3: TGTGCCAGCAGCCCCCTTGGGAGGGTGCGGGGCTACACCTTC. Protein: CASSPLGRVRGYTF.

The V call is TRBV9, the J call TRBJ2-6; D possibly corresponds to TRBD1 (6 bases). Looked up from germline, CDR1 is SGDLS and CDR2 is YYNGEE. V gave up 1 base and J gave up 2 bases, with 13 bases separating them. The CDR3 is 17 residues long. The CDR3 sequence: CASSVTTGSPGANVLTF. DNA of the CDR3: TGTGCCAGCAGCGTAACCACAGGGTCGCCTGGGGCCAACGTCCTGACTTTC.

J is TRBJ2-1 and V is TRBV3-1 (or the pseudogene TRBV3-2), with 12 bases matching TRBD2. The CDR3 has 15 amino acids. The germline V gene has CDR1 LGHDT and CDR2 YNNKEL (reference sequence). J was trimmed by 8 bases and V by 4 bases; bases with no gene match: 6. The CDR3 loop is CASSLTSGGPDEQFF. CDR3 in DNA: TGTGCCAGCAGCCTGACTAGCGGGGGACCCGATGAGCAGTTCTTC.

This CDR3 reads CASRQDRGDEKLFF. CDR3 DNA: TGTGCCAGCAGACAGGACAGGGGAGATGAAAAACTGTTTTTT. The V and J genes are TRBV2 and TRBJ1-4; 9 bases are shared with TRBD1. The V gene end was trimmed by 6 bases and the J gene end by 6 bases; junction bases not matched to a gene: 5. From germline, CDR1 is SNHLY and CDR2 FYNNEI. This CDR3 has 14 residues.

CDR3 in amino acids: CASSPFAGTGGSETQYF. DNA of the CDR3: TGTGCCAGCAGCCCGTTCGCCGGGACAGGGGGCAGTGAGACCCAGTACTTC. The chain joins TRBV13 to TRBJ2-5; 12 positions match TRBD1. With V trimmed by 5 bases and J by 5 bases, 12 bases remained unmatched. The CDR3 contains 17 residues. From germline, CDR1 is PRHDT and CDR2 FYEKMQ (reference sequence).

The CDR3 nucleotides are TGTGCCAGCAGCCAAACGGGAATCGGGAACAATCAGCCCCAGCATTTT. Its translation is CASSQTGIGNNQPQHF. This chain uses TRBV3-1 (or the pseudogene TRBV3-2) with TRBJ1-5, with D unclear. The V gene's germline CDR1 is LGHDT and CDR2 YNNKEL (reference sequence). This CDR3 region has 16 residues. The germline V and J ends were trimmed by 2 bases and 3 bases, with 14 bases remaining between them.